Presented here are 28 T cell receptor beta chains from one specimen sequenced in a study of T cells expressing NK-cell markers. TCRdb re-analyzed the 5' RACE reads; it lists each CDR3 protein once, without DNA. This repertoire includes a few hundred thousand distinct CDR3 sequences. Sequenced material: blood T cells: a sorted CD56 or NKG2C T cell subset, CD4+ or CD8+ T cells, or bulk PBMC T cells (not recorded which). The receptors come from a man aged 18-75 years in good health.

The V and J genes are TRBV12-3 or TRBV12-4 and TRBJ1-6; TCRdb lists TRBD1, though no DNA is available to test this call. The CDR3 is made up of 14 amino acids. The CDR3 sequence: CASSLRGNNSPLHF.

The chain combines TRBV6-5 with TRBJ1-2; without DNA, the TCRdb call of TRBD1 cannot be checked. This CDR3 contains 14 residues. Germline V gene sequence: CDR1 MNHEY, CDR2 SVGAGI. The CDR3 sequence: CASSYRQATDGYTF.

The chain uses TRBV12-3 or TRBV12-4 and TRBJ1-5. The CDR3 loop spans 14 amino acids. The CDR3 protein is CASSFGAGGQPQHF.

The chain carries TRBV3-1 and TRBJ1-1; TCRdb names TRBD1, which stays unverified in the absence of DNA. In germline, CDR1 is LGHDT, CDR2 YNNKEL (reference sequence). This CDR3 is built from 15 residues. The CDR3 reads CASSQDGTANTEAFF.

This chain connects TRBV4-2 to TRBJ2-5; TCRdb lists TRBD1, though no DNA is available to test this call. The CDR3 covers 15 residues. The germline V gene has CDR1 LGHNA and CDR2 YNFKEQ. This CDR3 reads CASSQLGQPPGTQYF.

V usage is TRBV9 and J usage is TRBJ2-3; as DNA is missing, the TRBD2 call by TCRdb cannot be tested. CDR3 length: 16 residues. Germline V gene sequence: CDR1 SGDLS, CDR2 YYNGEE. The CDR3 region is CASSARTTRYTDTQYF.

V gene TRBV9 combines with J gene TRBJ2-2; TCRdb's assignment of TRBD1 cannot be checked, as there is no DNA. Germline CDR1 and CDR2: SGDLS and YYNGEE. This CDR3 has 14 amino acids. This CDR3 is CASSVVRGAGELFF.

This chain links TRBV7-2 with TRBJ1-2. Germline V gene lookup returns CDR1 SGHTA and CDR2 FQGNSA. This CDR3 comprises 14 residues. CDR3 amino acids: CASSLGRTGYGYTF.

The J gene is TRBJ1-2, the V gene TRBV20-1. The CDR3 consists of 11 residues. Germline CDR1 DFQATT, CDR2 SNEGSKA (reference sequence). The CDR3 sequence is CSADAVYGYTF.

V is TRBV2 and J is TRBJ2-3; absent DNA, TCRdb's TRBD2 call cannot be checked. Germline CDR1 SNHLY, CDR2 FYNNEI. The CDR3 contains 15 residues. The chain's CDR3 is CASSQPGLSTDTQYF.

The chain's CDR3 is CAISGQGRSTDTQYF. The chain uses TRBV10-3 and TRBJ2-3; TCRdb's D gene call, TRBD1, goes unchecked for lack of DNA. This CDR3 is built from 15 residues. From germline, CDR1 is ENHRY and CDR2 SYGVKD.

The CDR3 reads CASSRQGVSYNEQFF. The V and J genes are TRBV19 and TRBJ2-1; TCRdb's assignment of TRBD1 cannot be checked, as there is no DNA. The CDR3 extends over 15 amino acids. Germline V lookup: CDR1 LNHDA, CDR2 SQIVND (reference sequence). The full variable domain, completed using reference TRBV19 and TRBJ2-1, is DGGITQSPKYLFRKEGQNVTLSCEQNLNHDAMYWYRQDPGQGLRLIYYSQIVNDFQKGDIAEGYSVSREKKESFPLTVTSAQKNPTAFYLCASSRQGVSYNEQFFGPGTRLTVL.

The chain combines TRBV30 with TRBJ2-7; as DNA is missing, the TRBD1 call by TCRdb cannot be tested. CDR3 length: 16 residues. CDR1 and CDR2 (germline): GTSNPN, SVGIG (reference sequence). Here the CDR3 reads CAWSNLPGQGAYEQYF.

V and J are TRBV6-6 and TRBJ1-1. This CDR3 comprises 13 residues. Germline assignment: CDR1 MNHNY and CDR2 SVGAGI (reference sequence). This CDR3 is CASSYEGRSEAFF.

The chain is built from TRBV5-1 and TRBJ1-1. The germline gives CDR1 SGHRS, CDR2 YFSETQ. The length of the CDR3 is 14 residues. CDR3 in amino acids: CASSRPDAGTEAFF.

The chain links TRBV7-9 to TRBJ2-5; TCRdb selects TRBD1, and the lack of DNA leaves this call unchecked. The V gene's germline CDR1 is SEHNR and CDR2 FQNEAQ (reference sequence). The CDR3 has 14 amino acids. The CDR3 region is CASSLHSAGEGQYF.

The chain employs TRBV7-9 and TRBJ2-3. Germline-derived CDR1 and CDR2 are SEHNR and FQNEAQ (reference sequence). CDR3 size: 14 residues. The CDR3 region is CASSLNSATDTQYF.

The rearrangement uses TRBV10-3 and TRBJ2-5; absent DNA, TCRdb's TRBD2 call cannot be checked. Germline CDR1 reads ENHRY; CDR2 reads SYGVKD. There are 15 residues in the CDR3. The CDR3 loop reads CAISDRLAGQETQYF.

The chain carries TRBV28 and TRBJ1-1. The CDR3 contains 12 residues. The germline V gene has CDR1 MDHEN and CDR2 SYDVKM. The CDR3 reads CASSPPTEKAFF.

The rearrangement joins TRBV2 to TRBJ1-4; the D call of TRBD1 rests on TCRdb alone, since no DNA is present to check it. CDR1 is SNHLY, CDR2 FYNNEI, per germline. This CDR3 spans 15 amino acids. The chain's CDR3 is CASKLTGSTNEKLFF.

The V call is TRBV6-5, the J call TRBJ1-4. From germline, CDR1 is MNHEY and CDR2 SVGAGI. This CDR3 region has 15 residues. The CDR3 spells CASSYRGLSSEKLFF.

V usage is TRBV1 and J usage is TRBJ2-5; checking the TCRdb D call of TRBD2 is not possible without DNA. TRBV1 corresponds to a pseudogene. This CDR3 is 17 amino acids long. CDR3 sequence: CTSSPRLAGGPGETQYF.

V gene TRBV18 combines with J gene TRBJ1-1. The CDR3 spans 15 residues. Germline V CDR1 and CDR2: KGHSH, LQKENI. The CDR3 region is CASSRIYSRQPEAFF.

The chain uses TRBV2 and TRBJ2-5; with no DNA, the TCRdb D assignment of TRBD1 cannot be verified. Germline V CDR1 and CDR2: SNHLY, FYNNEI. CDR3 size: 15 residues. This CDR3 is CASSLPRGQHETQYF.

CDR3 amino acids: CASSQGETGELFF. V and J are TRBV2 and TRBJ2-2; the D call of TRBD1 rests on TCRdb alone, since no DNA is present to check it. The germline V gene has CDR1 SNHLY and CDR2 FYNNEI. There are 13 residues in the CDR3.

The genes are TRBV7-9 and TRBJ1-3; the D gene TCRdb calls, TRBD1, cannot be checked with no DNA. Germline CDR1 is SEHNR and CDR2 is FQNEAQ (reference sequence). The CDR3 extends over 16 amino acids. CDR3 loop: CASSLGDRNSGNTIYF.

The rearrangement uses TRBV19 and TRBJ1-1; TCRdb reports TRBD1, a call that lacks DNA to check it against. Germline loops: CDR1 LNHDA, CDR2 SQIVND (reference sequence). The CDR3 sequence is 16 residues long. The CDR3 here is CASSIWTGAGNTEAFF.

The rearrangement links TRBV5-5 to TRBJ2-5; TCRdb reports TRBD1, a call that lacks DNA to check it against. This CDR3 has 16 residues. Looked up from germline, CDR1 is SGHKS and CDR2 is YYEKEE (reference sequence). This CDR3 reads CASSLDGWTGGDFQYF. The full variable domain, with the rest looked up from reference TRBV5-5 and TRBJ2-5, is DAGVTQSPTHLIKTRGQQVTLRCSPISGHKSVSWYQQVLGQGPQFIFQYYEKEERGRGNFPDRFSARQFPNYSSELNVNALLLGDSALYLCASSLDGWTGGDFQYFGPGTRLLVL.